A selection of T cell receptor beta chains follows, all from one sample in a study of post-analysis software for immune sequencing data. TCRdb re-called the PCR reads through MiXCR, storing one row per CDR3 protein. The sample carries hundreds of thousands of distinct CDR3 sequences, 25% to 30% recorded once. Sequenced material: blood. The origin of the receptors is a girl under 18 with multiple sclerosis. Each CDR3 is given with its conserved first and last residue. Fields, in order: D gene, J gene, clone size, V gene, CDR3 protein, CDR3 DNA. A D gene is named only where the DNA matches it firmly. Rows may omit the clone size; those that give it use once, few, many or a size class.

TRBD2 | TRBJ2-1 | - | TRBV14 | CASSQVGLANNEQFF | TGTGCCAGCAGCCAAGTTGGACTAGCGAACAATGAGCAGTTCTTC
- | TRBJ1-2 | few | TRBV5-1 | CASSIRDTTNYGYTF | TGCGCCAGCAGCATCCGGGACACGACTAACTATGGCTACACCTTC
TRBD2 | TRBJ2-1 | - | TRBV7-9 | CASSLGSASGLYEQFF | TGTGCCAGCAGCTTAGGGTCGGCTAGCGGGCTTTACGAGCAGTTCTTC
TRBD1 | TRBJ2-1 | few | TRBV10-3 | CAIGTETYNEQFF | TGTGCCATCGGGACAGAGACCTACAATGAGCAGTTCTTC
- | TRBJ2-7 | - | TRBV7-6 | CASSFVFFGSYNEQYF | TGTGCCAGCAGCTTTGTGTTCTTTGGCTCCTACAATGAGCAGTACTTC
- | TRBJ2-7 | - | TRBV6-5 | CASSYSDRPSYEQYF | TGTGCCAGCAGTTACTCGGACCGGCCGTCCTACGAGCAGTACTTC
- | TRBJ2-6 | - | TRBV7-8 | CASSLTTVVKANVLTF | TGTGCCAGCAGCTTAACGACGGTGGTAAAGGCCAACGTCCTGACTTTC
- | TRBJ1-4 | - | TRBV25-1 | CASSGLAGDEKLFF | TGTGCCAGCAGTGGCCTTGCAGGCGATGAAAAACTGTTTTTT
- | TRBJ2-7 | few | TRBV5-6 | CASSFTAGEQYF | TGTGCCAGCAGCTTCACGGCCGGCGAGCAGTACTTC
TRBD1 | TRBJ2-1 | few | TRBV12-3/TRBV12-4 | CASSFQGVSYNEQFF | TGTGCCAGCAGTTTTCAGGGGGTCTCCTACAATGAGCAGTTCTTC
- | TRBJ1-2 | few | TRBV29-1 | CSVYRDYYGYTF | TGCAGCGTGTACCGGGACTACTATGGCTACACCTTC
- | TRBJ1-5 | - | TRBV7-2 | CASSRISGGRNQPQHF | TGTGCCAGCAGCCGAATTTCCGGGGGTAGAAATCAGCCCCAGCATTTT
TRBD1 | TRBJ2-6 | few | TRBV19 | CASSSPGQFSGANVLTF | TGTGCCAGTAGTAGCCCGGGACAGTTCTCTGGGGCCAACGTCCTGACTTTC
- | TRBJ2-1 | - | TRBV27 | CASSLVGYDNEQFF | TGTGCCAGCAGTCTCGTGGGGTACGACAATGAGCAGTTCTTC
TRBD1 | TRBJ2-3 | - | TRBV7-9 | CASSAPPGQNTDTQYF | TGTGCCAGCAGCGCACCCCCGGGACAGAACACAGATACGCAGTATTTT
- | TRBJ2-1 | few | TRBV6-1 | CASSGLGVYNEQFF | TGTGCCAGCAGTGGCTTGGGGGTTTACAATGAGCAGTTCTTC
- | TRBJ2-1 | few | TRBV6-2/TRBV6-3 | CASSDGLSWSNEQFF | TGTGCCAGCAGTGACGGCCTGAGTTGGAGCAATGAGCAGTTCTTC
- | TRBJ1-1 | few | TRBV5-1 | CASSLGLGANTEAFF | TGCGCCAGCAGCTTGGGTTTAGGGGCGAACACTGAAGCTTTCTTT
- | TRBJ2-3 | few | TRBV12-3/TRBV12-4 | CASSQIQLRDTQYF | TGTGCCAGCAGTCAAATCCAACTGCGTGATACGCAGTATTTT
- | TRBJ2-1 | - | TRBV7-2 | CASSPEGRVYNEQFF | TGTGCAAGCAGCCCCGAAGGACGGGTTTACAATGAGCAGTTCTTC
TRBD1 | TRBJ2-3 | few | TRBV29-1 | CSVSGQVGTDTQYF | TGCAGCGTTTCTGGACAGGTGGGCACAGATACGCAGTATTTT
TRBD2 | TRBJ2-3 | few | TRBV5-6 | CASSLVPSGGPDTQYF | TGTGCCAGCAGCTTGGTCCCTAGCGGGGGACCAGATACGCAGTATTTT
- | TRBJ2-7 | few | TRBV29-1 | CSVEWSAGVGEQYF | TGCAGCGTTGAGTGGTCGGCAGGGGTTGGCGAGCAGTACTTC
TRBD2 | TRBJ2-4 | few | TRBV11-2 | CASSLSGIAKNIQYF | TGTGCCAGCAGCTTAAGCGGGATAGCCAAAAACATTCAGTACTTC
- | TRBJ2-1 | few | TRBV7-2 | CASSYKGSFSSYNEQFF | TGTGCCAGCAGTTACAAAGGGTCTTTTAGCTCCTACAATGAGCAGTTCTTC
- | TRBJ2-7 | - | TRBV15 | CATSVRDGSSYEQYF | TGTGCCACCAGCGTACGGGACGGGAGCTCCTACGAGCAGTACTTC
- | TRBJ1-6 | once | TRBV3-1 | CASTTIGTANSPLHF | TGTGCCAGCACAACCATCGGGACGGCTAATTCACCCCTCCACTTT
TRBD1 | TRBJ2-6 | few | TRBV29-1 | CSVVGDRGILTF | TGCAGCGTTGTTGGGGACAGGGGAATCCTGACTTTC
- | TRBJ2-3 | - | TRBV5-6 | CASSPSGTSADTQYF | TGTGCCAGCAGCCCCTCTGGAACGAGCGCAGATACGCAGTATTTT
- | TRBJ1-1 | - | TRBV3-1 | CASSQGGQNTEAFF | TGTGCCAGCAGCCAGGGGGGACAGAACACTGAAGCTTTCTTT
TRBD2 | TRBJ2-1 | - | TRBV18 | CASSPLAGGVWDNEQFF | TGTGCCAGCTCACCCCTAGCGGGAGGGGTTTGGGACAATGAGCAGTTCTTC
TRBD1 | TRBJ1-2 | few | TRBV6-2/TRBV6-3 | CASSPGTEHYGYTF | TGTGCCAGCAGCCCCGGGACAGAGCACTATGGCTACACCTTC
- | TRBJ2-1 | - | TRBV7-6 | CASSRPTGSPPHEQFF | TGTGCCAGCAGCCGCCCCACCGGGTCCCCCCCCCATGAGCAGTTCTTC
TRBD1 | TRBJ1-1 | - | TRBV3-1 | CASSPVTGQGSTEAFF | TGTGCCAGCAGCCCGGTGACAGGGCAGGGGAGCACTGAAGCTTTCTTT
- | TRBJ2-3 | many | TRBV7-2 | CASSPSGWPGADTQYF | TGTGCCAGCAGCCCGAGCGGTTGGCCCGGGGCAGATACGCAGTATTTT
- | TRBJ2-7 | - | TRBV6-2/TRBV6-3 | CASSYYLGRSSNEQYF | TGTGCCAGCAGTTACTACCTAGGGAGGTCCTCGAACGAGCAGTACTTC
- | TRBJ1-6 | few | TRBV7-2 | CASSPPFGRASSPLHF | TGTGCCAGCAGCCCCCCTTTTGGGCGGGCTAGTTCACCCCTCCACTTT
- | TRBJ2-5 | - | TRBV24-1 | CASSETPKETQYF | TGTGCCTCCAGTGAAACTCCCAAAGAGACCCAGTACTTC
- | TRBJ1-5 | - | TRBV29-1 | CSVSPLGVNQPQHF | TGCAGCGTGTCCCCTTTGGGGGTCAATCAGCCCCAGCATTTT
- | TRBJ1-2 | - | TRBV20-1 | CSASRQDYGYTF | TGCAGTGCTAGTCGCCAGGACTATGGCTACACCTTC
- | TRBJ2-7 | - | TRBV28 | CASSLVAPYEQYF | TGTGCCAGCAGTTTAGTCGCCCCCTACGAGCAGTACTTC
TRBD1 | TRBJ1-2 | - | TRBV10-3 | CATVTGDNGYTF | TGTGCCACCGTGACAGGGGATAATGGCTACACCTTC
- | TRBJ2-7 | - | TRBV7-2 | CASTGRTESSYEQYF | TGTGCCAGCACCGGAAGGACTGAGAGCTCCTACGAGCAGTACTTC